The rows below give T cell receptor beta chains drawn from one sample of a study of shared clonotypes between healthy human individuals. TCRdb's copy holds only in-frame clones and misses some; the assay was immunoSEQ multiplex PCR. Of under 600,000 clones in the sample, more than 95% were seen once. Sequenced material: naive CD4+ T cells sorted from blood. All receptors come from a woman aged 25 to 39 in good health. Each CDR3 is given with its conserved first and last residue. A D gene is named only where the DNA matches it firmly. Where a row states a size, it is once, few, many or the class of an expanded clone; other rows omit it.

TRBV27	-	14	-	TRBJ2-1	TGTGCCAGCAGTTTTTGGGGGACTGCAAATGAGCAGTTCTTC	CASSFWGTANEQFF
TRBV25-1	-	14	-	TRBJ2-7	TGTGCCAGCAGGCCGGGACCCCCCGTCTACGAGCAGTACTTC	CASRPGPPVYEQYF
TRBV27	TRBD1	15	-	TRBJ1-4	TGTGCCAGCAGTACGGGACAGGGTTCGTCTGGAAAACTGTTTTTT	CASSTGQGSSGKLFF
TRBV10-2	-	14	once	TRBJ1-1	TGCGCCAGCAGTGACAGGGGAGAGAACACTGAAGCTTTCTTT	CASSDRGENTEAFF
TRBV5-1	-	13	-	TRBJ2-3	TGCGCCAGCGGCCGAGGGGCAGCAGATACGCAGTATTTT	CASGRGAADTQYF
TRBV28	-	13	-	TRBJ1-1	TGTGCCAGCAGTTTATGGGCGGACACTGAAGCTTTCTTT	CASSLWADTEAFF
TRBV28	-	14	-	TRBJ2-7	TGTGCCAGCACTTGGGGTGGGTTATCCTACGAGCAGTACTTC	CASTWGGLSYEQYF
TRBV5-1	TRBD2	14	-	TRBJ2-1	TGCGCCAGCAGCTTAAGGACTCGGGAGGATGAGCAGTTCTTC	CASSLRTREDEQFF
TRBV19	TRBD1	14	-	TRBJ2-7	TGTGCCAGTAGTAGGGGACAGGTCCCCTACGAGCAGTACTTC	CASSRGQVPYEQYF
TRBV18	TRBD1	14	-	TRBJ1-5	TGTGCCAGCTCGCGGGACAGGCGAAATCAGCCCCAGCATTTT	CASSRDRRNQPQHF
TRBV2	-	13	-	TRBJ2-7	TGTGCCAGCAGTGCGGGATTCTACTACGAGCAGTACTTC	CASSAGFYYEQYF
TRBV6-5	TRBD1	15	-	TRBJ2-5	TGTGCCAGCAGCCCAATTTGGACAGGATACGAGACCCAGTACTTC	CASSPIWTGYETQYF
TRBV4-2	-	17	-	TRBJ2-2	TGTGCCAGCAGCCATCCCTCCGGGACTCCGAACACCGGGGAGCTGTTTTTT	CASSHPSGTPNTGELFF
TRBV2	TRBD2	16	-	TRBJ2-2	TGTGCCAGCAGTGAAGGAAGCGGGGGGTACACCGGGGAGCTGTTTTTT	CASSEGSGGYTGELFF
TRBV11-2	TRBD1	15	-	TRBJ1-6	TGTGCCAGCAGCCTAAAAGTGGGGACAGTGTCACCCCTCCACTTT	CASSLKVGTVSPLHF
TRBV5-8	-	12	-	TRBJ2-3	TGTGCCAGCAGCTTGGGTGGAGATACGCAGTATTTT	CASSLGGDTQYF
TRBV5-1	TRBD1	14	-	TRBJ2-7	TGCGCCAGCAGCTCTAGACAGGGCTCCTACGAGCAGTACTTC	CASSSRQGSYEQYF
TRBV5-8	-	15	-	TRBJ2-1	TGTGCCAGCAGCTTGGATCCGAGCTCCTACAATGAGCAGTTCTTC	CASSLDPSSYNEQFF
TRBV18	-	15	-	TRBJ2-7	TGTGCCAGCTCACCACTGTCAGGGATCGAGGAGGGGCAGTACTTC	CASSPLSGIEEGQYF
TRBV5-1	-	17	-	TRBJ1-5	TGCGCCAGCAGCTTGGAGACAGGAGATTATAGCAATCAGCCCCAGCATTTT	CASSLETGDYSNQPQHF
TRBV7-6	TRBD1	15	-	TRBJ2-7	TGTGCCAGCAGCATGGGGGGGACAGGGTCCTACGAGCAGTACTTC	CASSMGGTGSYEQYF
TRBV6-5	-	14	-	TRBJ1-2	TGTGCCAGCAGTCCCGGCAGCTCGCCCTATGGCTACACCTTC	CASSPGSSPYGYTF
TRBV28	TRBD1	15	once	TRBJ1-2	TGTGCCAGCAGTTTGGATCAGGGGGCGCTCTATGGCTACACCTTC	CASSLDQGALYGYTF